This T cell receptor beta chain was documented in a study of blood T cell repertoires in COVID-19. Assay: immunoSEQ multiplex PCR; the TCRdb copy retains only in-frame clones and omits some. The table shows fewer than 400,000 clones, with roughly 85% occurring only once. Per germline, CDR1 SGHTA and CDR2 FQGNSA. The CDR3 has 13 residues. With 4 bases removed from V and 1 base from J, the gap between germline ends came to 5 bases. This receptor was taken from a woman younger than 45 who had been exposed to COVID-19. Material for sequencing was PBMCs or T cells enriched from blood (not recorded which). The chain couples TRBV7-2 to TRBJ1-5; D not certain. The CDR3 loop is CASSSESNQPQHF. In nucleotides, the CDR3 is TGTGCCAGCAGCTCAGAAAGCAATCAGCCCCAGCATTTT.